This TCR beta chain came from a study of spatial heterogeneity in lung cancer. Study-wide results and limits: Mutation tallies in tumors tracked expanded intratumoral alpha and beta TCR counts.

The CDR3 spans 13 residues. Trimming pared 1 base from V and 4 bases from J, leaving 6 bases between. Germline V gene data show CDR1 as SGHTA and CDR2 as FQGNSA. TCRdb passed the 5' RACE reads through MiXCR, listing each CDR3 protein once. The sample shows 20,000 to 25,000 distinct CDR3 sequences, less than 5% of them seen only once. Time point in this sample: sample taken at primary tumor resection. This clonotype has only a few counts. No antigen is known for it. Sequenced here: lung tumor tissue, sampled at surgery. This TCR came from a male donor with early-stage non-small cell lung cancer. The chain carries TRBV7-2 and TRBJ2-3, with D uncertain. Written as DNA, the CDR3 is TGTGCCAGCAGCTTAGGTTATCCAGATACGCAGTATTTT. Amino acid sequence: CASSLGYPDTQYF.